This T cell receptor beta chain was profiled in a study of cytomegalovirus exposure and HLA in healthy donors. Per germline, CDR1 MNHEY and CDR2 SVGAGI. The CDR3 is 15 amino acids. V lost 6 bases to trimming and J lost 5 bases; unmatched junction nucleotides: 9. TCRdb keeps only in-frame clones here, not all; method: immunoSEQ multiplex PCR. The sample holds about 190,000 clones, over 65% seen once. The clonotype comes from a young man in good health and CMV-seropositive. The sample consisted of PBMCs. The chain combines TRBV6-5 with TRBJ2-3; TRBD1 matches at 9 bases. CDR3: CASRPTGGHGDTQYF. Written as DNA, the CDR3 is TGTGCCAGCAGACCTACAGGGGGCCATGGAGATACGCAGTATTTT.